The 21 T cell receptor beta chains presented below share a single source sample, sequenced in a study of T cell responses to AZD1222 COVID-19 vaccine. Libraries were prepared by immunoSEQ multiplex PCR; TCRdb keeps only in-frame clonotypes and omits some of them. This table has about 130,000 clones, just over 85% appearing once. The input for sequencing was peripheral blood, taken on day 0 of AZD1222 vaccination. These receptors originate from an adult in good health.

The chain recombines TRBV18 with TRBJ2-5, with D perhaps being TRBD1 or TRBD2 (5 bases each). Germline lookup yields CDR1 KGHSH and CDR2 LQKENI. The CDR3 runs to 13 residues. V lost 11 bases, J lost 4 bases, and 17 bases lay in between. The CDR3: CAGARGVGETQYF. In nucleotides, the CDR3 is TGTGCCGGCGCTCGAGGGGTAGGAGAGACCCAGTACTTC.

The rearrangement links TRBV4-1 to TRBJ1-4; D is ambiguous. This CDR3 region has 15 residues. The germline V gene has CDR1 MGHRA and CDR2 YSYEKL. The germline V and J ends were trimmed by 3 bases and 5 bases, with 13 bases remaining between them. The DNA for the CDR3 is TGCGCCAGCAGCCACCCGCCTCAGCCAAATGAAAAACTGTTTTTT. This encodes CASSHPPQPNEKLFF.

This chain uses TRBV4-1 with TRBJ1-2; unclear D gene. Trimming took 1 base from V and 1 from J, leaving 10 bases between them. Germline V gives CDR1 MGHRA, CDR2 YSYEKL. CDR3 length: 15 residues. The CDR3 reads CASSQAAGFNYGYTF. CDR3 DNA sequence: TGCGCCAGCAGCCAAGCGGCCGGGTTTAACTATGGCTACACCTTC.

The CDR3 sequence is CASSLEMTGLFGYTF. As DNA, the CDR3 is TGTGCCAGCAGTTTAGAGATGACAGGGCTCTTTGGCTACACCTTC. The chain recombines TRBV27 with TRBJ1-2; TRBD1 matches 7 bases. This CDR3 comprises 15 residues. Germline V CDR1 and CDR2: MNHEY, SMNVEV (reference sequence). V shed 2 bases, J shed 7 bases, and the junction held 10 bases outside the gene matches.

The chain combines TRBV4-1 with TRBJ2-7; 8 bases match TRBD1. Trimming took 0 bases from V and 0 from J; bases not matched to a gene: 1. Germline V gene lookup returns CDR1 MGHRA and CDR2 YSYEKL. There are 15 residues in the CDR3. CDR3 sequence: CASSQDGQGSYEQYF. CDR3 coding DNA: TGCGCCAGCAGCCAAGATGGACAGGGCTCCTACGAGCAGTACTTC.

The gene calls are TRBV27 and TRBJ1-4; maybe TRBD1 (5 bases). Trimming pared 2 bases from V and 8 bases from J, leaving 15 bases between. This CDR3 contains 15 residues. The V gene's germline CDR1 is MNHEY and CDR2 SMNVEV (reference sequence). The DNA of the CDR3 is TGTGCCAGCAGTTTAAATGGGGCAGTCAGGGAAAAACTGTTTTTT. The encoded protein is CASSLNGAVREKLFF.

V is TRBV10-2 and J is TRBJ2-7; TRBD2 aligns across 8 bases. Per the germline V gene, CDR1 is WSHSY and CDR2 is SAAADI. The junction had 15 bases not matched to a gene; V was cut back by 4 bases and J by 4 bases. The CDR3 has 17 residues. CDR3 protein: CASSGEVTSEAPYEQYF. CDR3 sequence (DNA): TGCGCCAGCAGTGGGGAGGTGACTAGCGAGGCCCCATACGAGCAGTACTTC.

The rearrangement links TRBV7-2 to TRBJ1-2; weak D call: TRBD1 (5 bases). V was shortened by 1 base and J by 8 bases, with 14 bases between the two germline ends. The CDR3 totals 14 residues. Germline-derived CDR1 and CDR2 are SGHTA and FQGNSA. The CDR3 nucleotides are TGTGCCAGCAGCTTAGTTAGGCAGGGCGGAGGCTACACCTTC. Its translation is CASSLVRQGGGYTF. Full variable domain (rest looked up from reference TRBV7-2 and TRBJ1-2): GAGVSQSPSNKVTEKGKDVELRCDPISGHTALYWYRQSLGQGLEFLIYFQGNSAPDKSGLPSDRFSAERTGGSVSTLTIQRTQQEDSAVYLCASSLVRQGGGYTFGSGTRLTVV.

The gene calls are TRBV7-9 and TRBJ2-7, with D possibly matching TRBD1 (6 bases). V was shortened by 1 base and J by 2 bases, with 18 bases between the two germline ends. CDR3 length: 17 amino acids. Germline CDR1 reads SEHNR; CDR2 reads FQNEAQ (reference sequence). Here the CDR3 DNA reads TGTGCCAGCAGCTTAGTAAACTACAGGGCGGGCACCTACGAGCAGTACTTC. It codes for CASSLVNYRAGTYEQYF. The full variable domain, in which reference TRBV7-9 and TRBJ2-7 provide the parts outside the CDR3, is DTGVSQNPRHKITKRGQNVTFRCDPISEHNRLYWYRQTLGQGPEFLTYFQNEAQLEKSRLLSDRFSAERPKGSFSTLEIQRTEQGDSAMYLCASSLVNYRAGTYEQYFGPGTRLTVT.

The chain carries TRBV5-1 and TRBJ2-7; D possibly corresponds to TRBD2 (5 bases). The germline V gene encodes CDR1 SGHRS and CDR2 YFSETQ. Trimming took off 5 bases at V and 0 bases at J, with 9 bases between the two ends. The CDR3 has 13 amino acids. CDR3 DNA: TGCGCCAGCAGGGAAGGGAGCTCCTACGAGCAGTACTTC. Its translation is CASREGSSYEQYF.

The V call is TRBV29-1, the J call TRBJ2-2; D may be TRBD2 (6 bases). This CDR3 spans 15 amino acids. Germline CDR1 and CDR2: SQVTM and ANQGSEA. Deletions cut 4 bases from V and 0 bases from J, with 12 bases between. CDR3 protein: CSVGVRDSNTGELFF. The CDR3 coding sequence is TGCAGCGTTGGGGTGCGGGATTCGAACACCGGGGAGCTGTTTTTT.

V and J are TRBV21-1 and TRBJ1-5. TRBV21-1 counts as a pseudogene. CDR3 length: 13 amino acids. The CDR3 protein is CASSTDRGQPQHF. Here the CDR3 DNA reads TGTGCCAGCAGCACCGATCGTGGTCAGCCCCAGCATTTT.

CDR3 protein: CAGGRDPRSPLHF. The CDR3 DNA is TGTGCCGGAGGACGGGATCCGAGGTCACCCCTCCACTTT. The gene calls are TRBV2 and TRBJ1-6, with D hard to call. V gave up 11 bases and J gave up 10 bases, with 18 bases separating them. From germline, CDR1 is SNHLY and CDR2 FYNNEI. CDR3 length: 13 amino acids.

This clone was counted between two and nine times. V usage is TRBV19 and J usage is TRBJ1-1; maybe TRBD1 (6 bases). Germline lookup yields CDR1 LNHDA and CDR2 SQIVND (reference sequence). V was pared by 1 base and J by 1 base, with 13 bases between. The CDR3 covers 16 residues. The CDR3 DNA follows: TGTGCCAGTAGTATAGGGGGGTGGGGGCCGAACACTGAAGCTTTCTTT. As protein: CASSIGGWGPNTEAFF.

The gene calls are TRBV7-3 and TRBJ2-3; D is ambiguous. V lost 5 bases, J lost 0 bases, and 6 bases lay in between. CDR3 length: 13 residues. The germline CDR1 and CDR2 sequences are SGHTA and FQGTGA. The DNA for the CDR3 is TGTGCCAGCAGCGCCGACAGCACAGATACGCAGTATTTT. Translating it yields CASSADSTDTQYF.

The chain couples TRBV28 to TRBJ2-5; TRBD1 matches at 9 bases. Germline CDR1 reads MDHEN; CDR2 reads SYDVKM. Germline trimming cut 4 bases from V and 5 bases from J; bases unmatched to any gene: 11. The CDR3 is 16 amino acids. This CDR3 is CASSSIRDRGTETQYF. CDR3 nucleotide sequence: TGTGCCAGCAGTTCGATCCGTGACAGGGGGACGGAGACCCAGTACTTC.

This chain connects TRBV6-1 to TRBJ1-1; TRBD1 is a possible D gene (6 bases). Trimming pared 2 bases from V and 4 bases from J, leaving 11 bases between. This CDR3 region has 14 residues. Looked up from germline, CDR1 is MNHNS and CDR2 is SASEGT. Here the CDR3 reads CASSEPSRGTEAFF. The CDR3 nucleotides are TGTGCCAGCAGTGAACCTTCCAGGGGCACTGAAGCTTTCTTT.

In nucleotides, the CDR3 is TGTGCCAGCAGCCGATCTAGCGGGAAAATCTACGAGCAGTACTTC. This codes for CASSRSSGKIYEQYF. The chain joins TRBV7-8 to TRBJ2-7; 9 nucleotides line up with TRBD2. CDR3 length: 15 residues. Germline-derived CDR1 and CDR2 are SGHVS and FQNEAQ. The V and J ends lost 5 bases and 3 bases, in that order; junction bases with no gene match: 8.

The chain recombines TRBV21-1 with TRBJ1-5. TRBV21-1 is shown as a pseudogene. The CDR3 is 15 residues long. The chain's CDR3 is CASNPTGEPNQPQHF. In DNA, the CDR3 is TGTGCCAGCAACCCTACGGGGGAACCTAATCAGCCCCAGCATTTT.

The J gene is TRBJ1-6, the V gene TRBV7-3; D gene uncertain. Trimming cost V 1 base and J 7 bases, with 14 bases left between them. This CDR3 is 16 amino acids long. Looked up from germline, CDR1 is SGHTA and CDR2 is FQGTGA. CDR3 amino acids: CASSLRSAGGNSPLHF. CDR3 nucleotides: TGTGCCAGCAGCTTAAGATCCGCGGGAGGAAATTCACCCCTCCACTTT. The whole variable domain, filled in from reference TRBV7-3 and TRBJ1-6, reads GAGVSQTPSNKVTEKGKYVELRCDPISGHTALYWYRQSLGQGPEFLIYFQGTGAADDSGLPNDRFFAVRPEGSVSTLKIQRTERGDSAVYLCASSLRSAGGNSPLHFGNGTRLTVT.

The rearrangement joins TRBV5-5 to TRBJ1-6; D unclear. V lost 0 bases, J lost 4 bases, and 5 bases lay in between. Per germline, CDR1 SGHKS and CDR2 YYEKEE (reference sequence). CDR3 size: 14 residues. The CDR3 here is CASSLGGYNSPLHF. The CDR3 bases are TGTGCCAGCAGCTTGGGGGGATATAATTCACCCCTCCACTTT.